Following are 11 T cell receptor beta chains from one sample sequenced in a study of monozygotic twins with cystic fibrosis. Measured with immunoSEQ multiplex PCR; TCRdb has only the in-frame clones, and not every one. The sample has 30,000 or so clones, approximately 65% seen once. The sequenced sample consisted of blood. These receptors were collected from a girl aged 5 to 17 with cystic fibrosis.

In this sample, this clone turned up a few times. V gene TRBV2 combines with J gene TRBJ2-1; D remains unclear. The V end lost 1 base, the J end lost 7 bases, and 14 bases lay between the germline ends. CDR1 is SNHLY, CDR2 FYNNEI, per germline. The CDR3 sequence is 15 residues long. The CDR3 DNA follows: TGTGCCAGCAGTGAAGTGAGGCAGGCCAGGAATGAGCAGTTCTTC. It specifies CASSEVRQARNEQFF.

The chain links TRBV6-1 to TRBJ1-1; possible D gene TRBD1, 5 bases. The ends were cut back, 4 bases at V and 4 bases at J, with 13 bases in the middle. Looked up from germline, CDR1 is MNHNS and CDR2 is SASEGT. The CDR3 has 14 residues. CDR3 sequence: CASSVQGIGTEAFF. The CDR3 DNA is TGTGCCAGCAGTGTCCAGGGTATTGGCACTGAAGCTTTCTTT.

This clone was seen a few times. This chain joins TRBV25-1 and TRBJ2-2; 7 bases fit TRBD1. This CDR3 is 12 amino acids long. The germline gives CDR1 MGHDK, CDR2 SYGVNS. The V segment lost 7 bases and the J segment 6 bases; nucleotides outside the gene matches: 2. The CDR3 here is CASNQGAGELFF. Written as DNA, the CDR3 is TGTGCCAGCAACCAGGGGGCCGGGGAGCTGTTTTTT.

This chain connects TRBV30 to TRBJ2-6; D remains unclear. This CDR3 contains 13 residues. V shed 1 base and J shed 12 bases, with 13 bases lying between them. The germline CDR1 and CDR2 sequences are GTSNPN and SVGIG (reference sequence). CDR3 residues: CAWSADGPSVLTF. CDR3 sequence (DNA): TGTGCCTGGAGTGCTGACGGTCCCAGCGTCCTGACTTTC.

The CDR3 region has the DNA TGTGCCAGCAGCTTGGGGACGTCGGGCGAGCAGTACTTC. Its translation: CASSLGTSGEQYF. The chain is built from TRBV5-5 and TRBJ2-7, with D unresolved. Deletions cut 0 bases from V and 6 bases from J, with 10 bases between. The germline V gene has CDR1 SGHKS and CDR2 YYEKEE (reference sequence). The CDR3 is 13 residues long. The full variable domain, in which reference TRBV5-5 and TRBJ2-7 provide the parts outside the CDR3, is DAGVTQSPTHLIKTRGQQVTLRCSPISGHKSVSWYQQVLGQGPQFIFQYYEKEERGRGNFPDRFSARQFPNYSSELNVNALLLGDSALYLCASSLGTSGEQYFGPGTRLTVT.

The chain carries TRBV10-3 and TRBJ2-1; 14 nucleotides align to TRBD2. Germline CDR1 ENHRY, CDR2 SYGVKD. There are 13 residues in the CDR3. V lost 10 bases, J lost 8 bases, and 4 bases stayed unmatched. The CDR3 loop is CATTGLAGDEQFF. CDR3 DNA sequence: TGTGCCACCACGGGACTAGCGGGAGATGAGCAGTTCTTC.

The chain couples TRBV5-1 to TRBJ2-3; 8 nucleotides line up with TRBD1. The CDR3 spans 15 residues. The germline CDR1 and CDR2 sequences are SGHRS and YFSETQ. Trimming removed 1 base from V and 3 bases from J; junction bases left unmatched: 4. CDR3 nucleotide sequence: TGCGCCAGCAGCTTGACGACAGGGGAGACAGATACGCAGTATTTT. This translates into CASSLTTGETDTQYF.

The chain combines TRBV7-9 with TRBJ2-7, with 7 bases that match TRBD1. Germline values: CDR1 SEHNR, CDR2 FQNEAQ (reference sequence). CDR3 length: 14 amino acids. V dropped 4 bases and J dropped 6; count of bases not matched to a gene: 9. The CDR3 loop reads CASSWAGGWSEQYV. CDR3 sequence (DNA): TGTGCCAGCAGCTGGGCAGGGGGATGGAGCGAGCAGTACGTC.

This clone has just a few counts. The chain carries TRBV7-6 and TRBJ2-5; D unresolved. V gave up 0 bases and J gave up 3 bases, with 2 bases separating them. The CDR3 extends over 12 amino acids. Per germline, CDR1 SGHVS and CDR2 FNYEAQ. The CDR3 loop reads CASSLAEETQYF. CDR3 bases: TGTGCCAGCAGCTTAGCGGAAGAGACCCAGTACTTC. The full variable domain, completed using reference TRBV7-6 and TRBJ2-5, is GAGVSQSPRYKVTKRGQDVALRCDPISGHVSLYWYRQALGQGPEFLTYFNYEAQQDKSGLPNDRFSAERPEGSISTLTIQRTEQRDSAMYRCASSLAEETQYFGPGTRLLVL.

The chain employs TRBV7-2 and TRBJ1-1; possible D gene TRBD1, 6 bases. Between the trimmed V and J ends, which lost 2 bases and 0 bases, there was a span of 10 bases. Germline CDR1 reads SGHTA; CDR2 reads FQGNSA. The CDR3 is made up of 15 amino acids. The CDR3 loop reads CASSLSQGLNTEAFF. Written as DNA, the CDR3 is TGTGCCAGCAGCTTATCACAGGGATTGAACACTGAAGCTTTCTTT.

The V gene is TRBV4-3, the J gene TRBJ2-1, with D maybe TRBD2 (5 bases). There are 15 residues in the CDR3. V was pared by 4 bases and J by 2 bases, with 12 bases between. CDR1 and CDR2 (germline): LGHNA, YSLEER. The CDR3 coding sequence is TGCGCCAGCAGCCGAGCTACTAGTGCCTACAATGAGCAGTTCTTC. This translates into CASSRATSAYNEQFF.